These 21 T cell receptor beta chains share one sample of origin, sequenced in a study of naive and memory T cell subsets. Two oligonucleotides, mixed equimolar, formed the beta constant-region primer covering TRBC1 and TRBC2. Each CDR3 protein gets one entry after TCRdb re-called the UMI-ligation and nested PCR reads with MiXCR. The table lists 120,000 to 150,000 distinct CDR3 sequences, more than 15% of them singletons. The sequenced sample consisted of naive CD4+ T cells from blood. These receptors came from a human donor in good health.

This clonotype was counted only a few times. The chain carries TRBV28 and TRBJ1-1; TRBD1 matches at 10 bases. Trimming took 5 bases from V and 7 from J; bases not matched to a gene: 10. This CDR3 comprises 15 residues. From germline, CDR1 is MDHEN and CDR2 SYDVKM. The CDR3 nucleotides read TGTGCCAGCAGTCCACTCGACAGGGGGCTTAATGAAGCTTTCTTT. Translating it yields CASSPLDRGLNEAFF. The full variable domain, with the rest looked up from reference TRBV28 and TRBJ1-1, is DVKVTQSSRYLVKRTGEKVFLECVQDMDHENMFWYRQDPGLGLRLIYFSYDVKMKEKGDIPEGYSVSREKKERFSLILESASTNQTSMYLCASSPLDRGLNEAFFGQGTRLTVV.

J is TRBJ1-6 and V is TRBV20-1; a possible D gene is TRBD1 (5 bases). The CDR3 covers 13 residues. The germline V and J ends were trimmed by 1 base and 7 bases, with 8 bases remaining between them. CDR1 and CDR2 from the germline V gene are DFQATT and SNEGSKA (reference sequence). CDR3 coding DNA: TGCAGTGCTAGAGGCAGGGAAAATTCACCCCTCCACTTT. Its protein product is CSARGRENSPLHF.

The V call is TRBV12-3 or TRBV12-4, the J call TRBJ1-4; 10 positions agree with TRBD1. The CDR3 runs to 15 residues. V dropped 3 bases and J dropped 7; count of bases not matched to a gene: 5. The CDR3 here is CASSFDRGRSEKLFF. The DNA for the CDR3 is TGTGCCAGCAGTTTCGACAGGGGGCGAAGTGAAAAACTGTTTTTT.

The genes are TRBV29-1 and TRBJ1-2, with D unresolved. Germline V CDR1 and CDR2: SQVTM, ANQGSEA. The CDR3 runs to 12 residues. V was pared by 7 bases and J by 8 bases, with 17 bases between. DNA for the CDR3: TGCAGCGACCAGAGGCGAGGTGGCGGCTACACCTTC. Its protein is CSDQRRGGGYTF.

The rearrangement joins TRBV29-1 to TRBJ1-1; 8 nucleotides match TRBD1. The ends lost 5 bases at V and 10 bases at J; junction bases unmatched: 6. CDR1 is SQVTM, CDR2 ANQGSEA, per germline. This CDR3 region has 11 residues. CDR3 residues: CSVSGGGVAFF. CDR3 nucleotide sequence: TGCAGCGTTTCAGGGGGCGGCGTAGCTTTCTTT. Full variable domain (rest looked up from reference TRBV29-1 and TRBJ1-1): SAVISQKPSRDICQRGTSLTIQCQVDSQVTMMFWYRQQPGQSLTLIATANQGSEATYESGFVIDKFPISRPNLTFSTLTVSNMSPEDSSIYLCSVSGGGVAFFGQGTRLTVV.

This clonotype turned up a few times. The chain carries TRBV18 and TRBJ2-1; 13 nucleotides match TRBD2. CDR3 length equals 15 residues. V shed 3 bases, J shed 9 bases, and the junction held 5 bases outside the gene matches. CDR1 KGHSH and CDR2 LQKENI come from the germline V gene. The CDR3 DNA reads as TGTGCCAGCTCACCTGGACTAGCGGGAGATGTTGAGCAGTTCTTC. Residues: CASSPGLAGDVEQFF.

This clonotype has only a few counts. DNA of the CDR3: TGCAGTGCTAGGCCAGGGACAGGGAGAAATCAGCCCCAGCATTTT. Residues: CSARPGTGRNQPQHF. The chain links TRBV20-1 to TRBJ1-5; TRBD1 matches 9 bases. The CDR3 loop spans 15 amino acids. Germline-derived CDR1 and CDR2 are DFQATT and SNEGSKA (reference sequence). The junction had 7 bases not matched to a gene; V was cut back by 3 bases and J by 4 bases.

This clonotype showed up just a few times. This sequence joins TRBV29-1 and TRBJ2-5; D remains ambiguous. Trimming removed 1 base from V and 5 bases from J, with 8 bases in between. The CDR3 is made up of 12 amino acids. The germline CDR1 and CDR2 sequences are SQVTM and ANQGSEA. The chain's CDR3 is CSVEGGSETQYF. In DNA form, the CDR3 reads TGCAGCGTTGAAGGTGGGTCCGAGACCCAGTACTTC.

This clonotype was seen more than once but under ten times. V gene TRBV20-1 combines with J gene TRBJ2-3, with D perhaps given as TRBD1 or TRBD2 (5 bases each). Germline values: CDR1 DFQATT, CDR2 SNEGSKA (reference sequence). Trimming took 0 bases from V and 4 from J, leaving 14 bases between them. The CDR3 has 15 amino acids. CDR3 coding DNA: TGCAGTGCTAGAGATGGACTCCTGGGGGCAGATACGCAGTATTTT. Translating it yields CSARDGLLGADTQYF.

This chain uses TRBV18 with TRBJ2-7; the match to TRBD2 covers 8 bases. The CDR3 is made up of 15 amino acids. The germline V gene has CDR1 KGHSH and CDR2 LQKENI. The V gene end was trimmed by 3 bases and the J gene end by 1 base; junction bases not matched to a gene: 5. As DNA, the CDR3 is TGTGCCAGCTCACCCCATGCGGGAGGTTCCTACGAGCAGTACTTC. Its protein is CASSPHAGGSYEQYF.

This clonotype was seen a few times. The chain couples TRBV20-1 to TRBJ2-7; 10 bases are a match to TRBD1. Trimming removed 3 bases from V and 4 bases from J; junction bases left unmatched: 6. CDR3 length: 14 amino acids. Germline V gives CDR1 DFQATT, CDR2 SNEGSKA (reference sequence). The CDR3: CSARWTGGVYEQYF. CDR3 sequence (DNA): TGCAGTGCTAGGTGGACAGGGGGGGTTTACGAGCAGTACTTC.

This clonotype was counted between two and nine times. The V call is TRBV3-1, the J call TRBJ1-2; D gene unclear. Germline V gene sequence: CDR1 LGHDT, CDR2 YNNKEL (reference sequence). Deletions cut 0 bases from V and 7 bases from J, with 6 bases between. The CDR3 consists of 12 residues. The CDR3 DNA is TGTGCCAGCAGCCAAGATCAAGTTGGCTACACCTTC. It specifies CASSQDQVGYTF.

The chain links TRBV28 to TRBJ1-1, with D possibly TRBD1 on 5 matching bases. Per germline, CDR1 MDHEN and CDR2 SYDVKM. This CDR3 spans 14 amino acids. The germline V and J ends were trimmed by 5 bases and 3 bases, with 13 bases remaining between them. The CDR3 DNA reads TGTGCCAGCAGTCTATTGGGGGATCACACTGAAGCTTTCTTT. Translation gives CASSLLGDHTEAFF.

The CDR3 bases are TGTGCCAGCGGACAGAGCTCCTACGAGCAGTACTTC. Protein product: CASGQSSYEQYF. The V and J genes are TRBV18 and TRBJ2-7, with D maybe TRBD1 (6 bases). Germline lookup yields CDR1 KGHSH and CDR2 LQKENI. With 8 bases removed from V and 0 bases from J, the gap between germline ends came to 8 bases. The CDR3 loop spans 12 amino acids.

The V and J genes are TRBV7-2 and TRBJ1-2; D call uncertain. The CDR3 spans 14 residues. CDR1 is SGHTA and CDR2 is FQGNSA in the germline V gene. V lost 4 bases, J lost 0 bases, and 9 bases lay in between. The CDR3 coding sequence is TGTGCCAGCAGCTCCAGTAGGACTAACTATGGCTACACCTTC. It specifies CASSSSRTNYGYTF.

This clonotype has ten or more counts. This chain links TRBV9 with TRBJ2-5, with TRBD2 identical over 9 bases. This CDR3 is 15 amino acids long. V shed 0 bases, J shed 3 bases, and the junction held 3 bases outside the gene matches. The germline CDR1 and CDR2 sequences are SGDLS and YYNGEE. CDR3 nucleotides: TGTGCCAGCAGCGTAGGGATAGCGGGAGAAGAGACCCAGTACTTC. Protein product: CASSVGIAGEETQYF.

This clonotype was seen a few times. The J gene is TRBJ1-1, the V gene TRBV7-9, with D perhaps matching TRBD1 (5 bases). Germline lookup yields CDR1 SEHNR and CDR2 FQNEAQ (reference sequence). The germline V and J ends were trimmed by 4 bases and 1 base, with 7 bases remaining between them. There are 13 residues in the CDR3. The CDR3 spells CASSWGGNTEAFF. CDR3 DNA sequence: TGTGCCAGCAGCTGGGGGGGGAACACTGAAGCTTTCTTT.

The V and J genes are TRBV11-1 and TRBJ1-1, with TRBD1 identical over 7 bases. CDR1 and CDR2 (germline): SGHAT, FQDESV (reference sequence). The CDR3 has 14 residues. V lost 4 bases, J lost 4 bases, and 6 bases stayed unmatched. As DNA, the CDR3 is TGTGCCAGCAGCTCAGACAGGGCCGCCACTGAAGCTTTCTTT. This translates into CASSSDRAATEAFF.

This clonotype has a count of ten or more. CDR3 loop: CASSLTLVRSEQFF. CDR3 nucleotides: TGTGCCAGCAGCTTAACCCTAGTGAGAAGTGAGCAGTTCTTC. The chain carries TRBV7-2 and TRBJ2-1; D not resolved. CDR1 SGHTA and CDR2 FQGNSA come from the germline V gene. The germline V and J ends were trimmed by 2 bases and 9 bases, with 14 bases remaining between them. The CDR3 has 14 amino acids.

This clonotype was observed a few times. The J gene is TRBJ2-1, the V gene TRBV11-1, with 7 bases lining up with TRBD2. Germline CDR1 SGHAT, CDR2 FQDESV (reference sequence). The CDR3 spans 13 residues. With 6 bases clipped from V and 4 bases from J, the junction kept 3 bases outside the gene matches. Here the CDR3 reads CASRLARYNEQFF. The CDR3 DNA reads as TGTGCCAGCAGACTAGCGAGATACAATGAGCAGTTCTTC.

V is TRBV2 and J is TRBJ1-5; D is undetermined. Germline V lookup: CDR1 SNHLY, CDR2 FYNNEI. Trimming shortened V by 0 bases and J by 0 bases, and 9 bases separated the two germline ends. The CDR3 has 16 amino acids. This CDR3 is CASSEAEWVSNQPQHF. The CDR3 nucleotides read TGTGCCAGCAGTGAAGCCGAATGGGTTAGCAATCAGCCCCAGCATTTT.